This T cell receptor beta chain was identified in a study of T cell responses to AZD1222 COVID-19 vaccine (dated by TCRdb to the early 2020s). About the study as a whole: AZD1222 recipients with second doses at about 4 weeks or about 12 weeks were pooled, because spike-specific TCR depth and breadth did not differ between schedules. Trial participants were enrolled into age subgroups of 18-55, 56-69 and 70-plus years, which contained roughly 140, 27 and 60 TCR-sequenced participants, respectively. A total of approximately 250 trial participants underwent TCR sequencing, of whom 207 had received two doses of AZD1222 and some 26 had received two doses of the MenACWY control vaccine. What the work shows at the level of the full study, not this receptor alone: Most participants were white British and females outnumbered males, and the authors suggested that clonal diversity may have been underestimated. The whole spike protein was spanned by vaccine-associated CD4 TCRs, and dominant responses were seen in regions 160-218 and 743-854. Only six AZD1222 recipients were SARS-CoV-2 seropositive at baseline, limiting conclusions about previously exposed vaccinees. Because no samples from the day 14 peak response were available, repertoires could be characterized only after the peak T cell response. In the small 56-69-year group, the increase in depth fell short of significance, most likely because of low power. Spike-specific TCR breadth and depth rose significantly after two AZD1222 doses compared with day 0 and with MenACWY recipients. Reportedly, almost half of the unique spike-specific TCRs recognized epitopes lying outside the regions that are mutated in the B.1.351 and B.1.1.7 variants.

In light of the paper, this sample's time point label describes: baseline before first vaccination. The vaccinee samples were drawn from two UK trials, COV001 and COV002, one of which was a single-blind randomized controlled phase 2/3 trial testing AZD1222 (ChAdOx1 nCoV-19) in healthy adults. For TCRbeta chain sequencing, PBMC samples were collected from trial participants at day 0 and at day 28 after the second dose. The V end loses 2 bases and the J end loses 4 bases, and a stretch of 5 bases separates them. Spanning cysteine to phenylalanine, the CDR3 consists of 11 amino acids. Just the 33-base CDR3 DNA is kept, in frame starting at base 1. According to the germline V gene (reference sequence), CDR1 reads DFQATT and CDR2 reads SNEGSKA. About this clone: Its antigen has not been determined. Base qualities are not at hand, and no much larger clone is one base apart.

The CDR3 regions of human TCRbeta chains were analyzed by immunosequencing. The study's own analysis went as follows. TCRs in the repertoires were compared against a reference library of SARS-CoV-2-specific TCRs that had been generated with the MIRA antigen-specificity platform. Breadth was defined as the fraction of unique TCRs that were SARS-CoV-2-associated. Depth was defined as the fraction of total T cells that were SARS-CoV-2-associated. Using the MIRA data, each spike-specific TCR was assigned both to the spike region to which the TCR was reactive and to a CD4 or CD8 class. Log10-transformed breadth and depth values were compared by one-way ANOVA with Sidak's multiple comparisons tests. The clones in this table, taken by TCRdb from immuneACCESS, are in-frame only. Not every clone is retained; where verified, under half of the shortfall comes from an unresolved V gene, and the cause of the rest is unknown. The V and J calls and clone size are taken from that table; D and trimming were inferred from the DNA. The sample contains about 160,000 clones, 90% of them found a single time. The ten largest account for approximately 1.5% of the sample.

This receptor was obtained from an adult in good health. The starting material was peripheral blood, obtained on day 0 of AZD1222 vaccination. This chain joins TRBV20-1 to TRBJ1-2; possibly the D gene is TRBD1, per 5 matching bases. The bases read TGCAGTGCTAGACAGGGCTATGGCTACACCTTC. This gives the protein CSARQGYGYTF.